Listed here are 12 T cell receptor beta chains from one sample, sequenced in a study of regulatory T cells in long-lasting Graves disease. This sample's time point: newly diagnosed GD, antithyroid drugs for less than 3 months. RNA isolated from PBMCs was used to make the TCR library. Arm-PCR with iRepertoire HTBI primers amplified the CDR3 regions for these TCR beta libraries. Each CDR3 protein gets one entry after TCRdb re-called the multiplex PCR reads with MiXCR. Here the sample spans approximately 470,000 distinct CDR3 sequences, 15% to 20% being singletons. The same sample was also used in a study of T cells in Graves' hyperthyroidism and ophthalmopathy.

The sequencing used peripheral blood mononuclear cells (PBMCs), collected at new diagnosis, from a patient treated with antithyroid drugs. All receptors come from a middle-aged man with Graves disease.

The J gene is TRBJ1-6, the V gene TRBV6-1; TRBD1 might be the D (5 bases). V was pared by 11 bases and J by 7 bases, with 24 bases between. CDR3 length equals 16 residues. In germline, CDR1 is MNHNS, CDR2 SASEGT. The CDR3 region is CAATRSGRGSNSPLHF. The CDR3 DNA sequence: TGTGCCGCCACCAGATCAGGGAGGGGTAGCAATTCACCCCTCCACTTT.

To note about this clonotype: A read error is possible here, since a much larger clone lies one base away. The chain recombines TRBV5-5 with TRBJ1-2; tentatively, D is TRBD1 (6 bases). CDR3 length equals 14 residues. V gave up 4 bases and J gave up 2 bases, with 12 bases separating them. The germline V gene has CDR1 SGHKS and CDR2 YYEKEE (reference sequence). CDR3 coding DNA: TGTGCCAGCAGCCGGATAGGGGGGAACTATGGCTACACCTTC. Amino acid sequence: CASSRIGGNYGYTF. Using reference TRBV5-5 and TRBJ1-2 for the parts outside the CDR3, the full variable domain is DAGVTQSPTHLIKTRGQQVTLRCSPISGHKSVSWYQQVLGQGPQFIFQYYEKEERGRGNFPDRFSARQFPNYSSELNVNALLLGDSALYLCASSRIGGNYGYTFGSGTRLTVV.

This clonotype was found many times. This sequence joins TRBV3-1 and TRBJ2-5; D remains unclear. The V and J ends lost 1 base and 5 bases respectively, with 11 bases between them. Germline V gene lookup returns CDR1 LGHDT and CDR2 YNNKEL (reference sequence). The CDR3 contains 14 residues. The CDR3 nucleotides read TGTGCCAGCAGCCAAGGAGGATTGGGGGAGACCCAGTACTTC. Its translation: CASSQGGLGETQYF.

This clonotype was detected many times. V usage is TRBV25-1 and J usage is TRBJ2-5, with D unclear. CDR1 and CDR2 from the germline V gene are MGHDK and SYGVNS. The CDR3 extends over 15 amino acids. V lost 1 base and J lost 4, with 13 bases in between. The CDR3 DNA sequence: TGTGCCAGCAGTGAATGGGCAGGATCGACAGAGACCCAGTACTTC. This gives the protein CASSEWAGSTETQYF.

This clonotype was observed at least ten times. The DNA for the CDR3 is TGCGCCAGCAGCCACCCTCCGGGACAGAAAGGCGAGCAGTACTTC. The encoded protein is CASSHPPGQKGEQYF. This chain links TRBV4-1 with TRBJ2-7; the match to TRBD1 covers 7 bases. V lost 3 bases, J lost 6 bases, and 11 bases stayed unmatched. Germline V lookup: CDR1 MGHRA, CDR2 YSYEKL. The CDR3 is made up of 15 amino acids.

In its sample, this clonotype was seen many times. This rearrangement joins TRBV27 to TRBJ2-1; D perhaps matches TRBD2 (5 bases). Germline CDR1 is MNHEY and CDR2 is SMNVEV (reference sequence). The germline V and J ends were trimmed by 2 bases and 4 bases, with 12 bases remaining between them. The CDR3 loop spans 15 amino acids. The CDR3 spells CASSLTGYPYNEQFF. The CDR3 bases are TGTGCCAGCAGTTTAACGGGATACCCTTACAATGAGCAGTTCTTC.

The DNA for the CDR3 is TGTGCCAGCAGCTTGGGTGTTGGCAACCACTACGAGCAGTACTTC. As protein: CASSLGVGNHYEQYF. The chain uses TRBV5-4 and TRBJ2-7; D gene ambiguous. Germline CDR1 is SGHNT and CDR2 is YYREEE (reference sequence). This CDR3 has 15 residues. V was clipped by 0 bases and J by 3 bases, with 13 bases between them.

In its sample, this clonotype was seen a few times. The chain uses TRBV5-4 and TRBJ2-1; unclear D gene. V was clipped by 0 bases and J by 2 bases, with 12 bases between them. The CDR3 runs 16 residues. Per the germline V gene, CDR1 is SGHNT and CDR2 is YYREEE (reference sequence). The CDR3 DNA is TGTGCCAGCAGCTTGGGGAACGTAGGAACCTACAATGAGCAGTTCTTC. This translates into CASSLGNVGTYNEQFF. Full variable domain (missing parts from reference TRBV5-4 and TRBJ2-1): ETGVTQSPTHLIKTRGQQVTLRCSSQSGHNTVSWYQQALGQGPQFIFQYYREEENGRGNFPPRFSGLQFPNYSSELNVNALELDDSALYLCASSLGNVGTYNEQFFGPGTRLTVL.

This clonotype has ten or more counts. The V gene is TRBV2, the J gene TRBJ2-1, with 13 bases that match TRBD2. The CDR3 is 15 amino acids. Germline V gene lookup returns CDR1 SNHLY and CDR2 FYNNEI. Germline trimming cut 6 bases from V and 11 bases from J; bases unmatched to any gene: 10. The CDR3: CASSEGTSGAPKQFF. CDR3 nucleotide sequence: TGTGCCAGCAGCGAGGGGACTAGCGGGGCTCCTAAGCAGTTCTTC.

This clonotype appeared a few times. The V gene is TRBV28, the J gene TRBJ2-2; weak D call: TRBD2 (7 bases). V was trimmed by 7 bases and J by 0 bases, leaving 12 bases between them. The CDR3 totals 15 residues. Germline V gene sequence: CDR1 MDHEN, CDR2 SYDVKM. Here the CDR3 DNA reads TGTGCCAGCAAAAGGGGGGGAACGAACACCGGGGAGCTGTTTTTT. This translates into CASKRGGTNTGELFF.

This clonotype was recorded many times. The CDR3 loop reads CASRLGQGAGWEQYF. CDR3 DNA: TGTGCCAGCAGACTCGGACAGGGGGCAGGTTGGGAGCAGTACTTC. This sequence joins TRBV3-1 and TRBJ2-7; 11 bases line up with TRBD1. The germline V gene encodes CDR1 LGHDT and CDR2 YNNKEL (reference sequence). The CDR3 runs 15 residues. V dropped 6 bases and J dropped 7; count of bases not matched to a gene: 11.

This clonotype was seen a few times. The V call is TRBV28, the J call TRBJ1-4; no definite D call. The CDR3 is 14 residues long. CDR1 and CDR2 (germline): MDHEN, SYDVKM. V was shortened by 2 bases and J by 6 bases, with 10 bases between the two germline ends. As DNA, the CDR3 is TGTGCCAGCAGTTTAGCCGGGCTGGATGAAAAACTGTTTTTT. Translation: CASSLAGLDEKLFF. The variable domain in full, with the rest retrieved from reference TRBV28 and TRBJ1-4, is DVKVTQSSRYLVKRTGEKVFLECVQDMDHENMFWYRQDPGLGLRLIYFSYDVKMKEKGDIPEGYSVSREKKERFSLILESASTNQTSMYLCASSLAGLDEKLFFGSGTQLSVL.